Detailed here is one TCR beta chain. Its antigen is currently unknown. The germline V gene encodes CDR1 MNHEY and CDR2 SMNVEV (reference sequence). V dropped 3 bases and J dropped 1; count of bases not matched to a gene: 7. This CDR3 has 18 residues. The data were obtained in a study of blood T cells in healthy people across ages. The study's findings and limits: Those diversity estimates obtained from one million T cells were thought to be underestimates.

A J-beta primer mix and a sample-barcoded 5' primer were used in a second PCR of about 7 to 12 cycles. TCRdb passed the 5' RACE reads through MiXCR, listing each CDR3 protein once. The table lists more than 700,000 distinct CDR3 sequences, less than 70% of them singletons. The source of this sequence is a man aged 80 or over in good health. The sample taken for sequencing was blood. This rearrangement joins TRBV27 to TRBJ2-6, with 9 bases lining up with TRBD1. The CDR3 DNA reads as TGTGCCAGCAGTTTCAAGGGACAGGGAAATTCTGGGGCCAACGTCCTGACTTTC. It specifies CASSFKGQGNSGANVLTF.